In its sample, the clone carrying this T cell receptor (beta chain) was seen a few times. Its antigen is unidentified. This entry is derived from a study of cytomegalovirus exposure and HLA in healthy donors. Background on the study: A later analysis reported the same platform for the roughly 110 validation repertoires and the 500 to 700 first-cohort repertoires. Study conclusions and caveats: Cytomegalovirus association was assigned to about 150 TCR beta chains. In vitro experiments confirmed that a few CMV-associated chains were specific for CMV antigens. TCR clusters originating in the first cohort tended to co-occur in the 120 validation repertoires, according to a later analysis.

This table comes from immunoSEQ multiplex PCR, and its TCRdb copy is limited to in-frame clones, with some not included. The repertoire holds 130,000 to 150,000 clones, with about 83% as singletons. The junction had 5 bases not matched to a gene; V was cut back by 1 base and J by 4 bases. The CDR3 has 15 amino acids. CDR1 SGHRS and CDR2 YFSETQ come from the germline V gene. Specimen: PBMCs. The TCR originated in a woman in her 30s in good health and CMV-seronegative. The chain is built from TRBV5-1 and TRBJ1-2, with 9 bases that match TRBD1. The DNA for the CDR3 is TGCGCCAGCAGCTTGTTGGGACAGGGCAGCTATGGCTACACCTTC. It codes for CASSLLGQGSYGYTF.